The 22 T cell receptor beta chains below all came from one sample that was sequenced in a study of PD-1 blockade in classical Hodgkin lymphoma. Libraries were prepared by immunoSEQ multiplex PCR; TCRdb keeps only in-frame clonotypes and omits some of them. The data contain roughly 140,000 clones, about 78% of them singletons. Each patient relapsed following autologous stem cell transplantation, and prior brentuximab vedotin exposure differed. The specimen comprised peripheral blood mononuclear cells (PBMCs), sampled before the second cycle of nivolumab. These receptors originate from a human donor with classical Hodgkin lymphoma.

This clone came up once. The chain uses TRBV10-3 and TRBJ1-2; 7 bases match TRBD1. With 0 bases clipped from V and 2 bases from J, the junction kept 6 bases outside the gene matches. CDR1 and CDR2 (germline): ENHRY, SYGVKD. This CDR3 comprises 16 residues. CDR3 loop: CAISESKGGLNYGYTF. CDR3 nucleotides: TGTGCCATCAGTGAGTCGAAAGGGGGCCTGAACTATGGCTACACCTTC.

This chain joins TRBV5-1 and TRBJ1-2; no clear D gene. CDR1 is SGHRS and CDR2 is YFSETQ in the germline V gene. The CDR3 totals 19 residues. V was cut by 4 bases and J by 4 bases, with 29 bases left in between. The CDR3, as DNA: TGCGCCAGCAGCCACCAAAACTTCACGCGGGGTGGCGAACCCTATGGCTACACCTTC. Its protein product is CASSHQNFTRGGEPYGYTF.

This clone was recorded only once. The chain employs TRBV10-2 and TRBJ1-2, with D perhaps TRBD1 (6 bases). The length of the CDR3 is 12 residues. V dropped 3 bases and J dropped 7 bases, with 9 bases sitting between them. Germline lookup yields CDR1 WSHSY and CDR2 SAAADI. The CDR3 DNA sequence: TGCGCCAGCAGTGACACAGGGACTGGCTACACCTTC. Translating it yields CASSDTGTGYTF.

The V gene is TRBV5-1, the J gene TRBJ1-1; 7 positions agree with TRBD1. The trim removed 2 bases at V and 0 bases at J, leaving 1 base unmatched. Germline CDR1 SGHRS, CDR2 YFSETQ. CDR3 length: 14 residues. This chain's CDR3 is CASSFGQVNTEAFF. CDR3 DNA sequence: TGCGCCAGCAGCTTCGGACAGGTGAACACTGAAGCTTTCTTT.

This clone was observed a single time. The V and J genes are TRBV19 and TRBJ2-7, with D perhaps TRBD1 (6 bases). The CDR3 loop spans 15 amino acids. CDR1 is LNHDA, CDR2 SQIVND, per germline (reference sequence). The V gene lost 7 bases and the J gene lost 3 bases, with 19 bases spanning the gap. CDR3 nucleotides: TGTGCCAGTATTGGGGCTTCGGGACACGGCTACGAGCAGTACTTC. This codes for CASIGASGHGYEQYF.

This clone appeared once. The rearrangement links TRBV6-1 to TRBJ2-7; TRBD1 is a possible D gene (5 bases). Germline-derived CDR1 and CDR2 are MNHNS and SASEGT. The CDR3 has 10 amino acids. V lost 9 bases to trimming and J lost 5 bases, with 8 bases between them. CDR3 in amino acids: CASRRDEQYF. CDR3 nucleotide sequence: TGTGCCAGTCGCAGGGACGAGCAGTACTTC.

This clone was seen a handful of times. This chain connects TRBV10-3 to TRBJ1-4; D might be TRBD1 (5 bases). The CDR3 is 13 residues long. Trimming pared 10 bases from V and 5 bases from J, leaving 14 bases between. In germline, CDR1 is ENHRY, CDR2 SYGVKD. CDR3 DNA: TGTGCCACCCGCCAAGGGGAGAATGAAAAACTGTTTTTT. Encoded protein: CATRQGENEKLFF.

This clone turned up a few times. The chain recombines TRBV7-2 with TRBJ1-2, with TRBD1 as a possible D gene (5 bases). From germline, CDR1 is SGHTA and CDR2 FQGNSA. Trimming pared 0 bases from V and 3 bases from J, leaving 5 bases between. There are 13 residues in the CDR3. CDR3 region: CASSLAGDYGYTF. The CDR3 bases are TGTGCCAGCAGCTTAGCAGGGGACTATGGCTACACCTTC.

In its sample, this clone was seen a few times. CDR3 DNA: TGTGCCATCGGGGTCGGCCAGCCCCAGCATTTT. Translated: CAIGVGQPQHF. This chain joins TRBV6-6 and TRBJ1-5; D remains ambiguous. Trimming removed 10 bases from V and 7 bases from J, with 11 bases in between. Per germline, CDR1 MNHNY and CDR2 SVGAGI (reference sequence). The CDR3 contains 11 residues.

The CDR3 spells CSATWDTIYF. CDR3 sequence (DNA): TGCAGCGCCACCTGGGACACCATATATTTT. The chain carries TRBV29-1 and TRBJ1-3; D uncertain. Germline values: CDR1 SQVTM, CDR2 ANQGSEA. Trimming stripped 7 bases from V and 8 bases from J, with 9 bases between. The CDR3 contains 10 residues.

As regards this clone: Its ends do not fully match the called genes, so a read error is possible. V gene TRBV18 combines with J gene TRBJ1-2; possible D gene TRBD1, 5 bases. In germline, CDR1 is KGHSH, CDR2 LQKENI. The CDR3 covers 13 residues. CDR3 sequence (DNA): TGTGCCAGCTCACCACCGGAACCGGGGCTTTGGCACTTC. Its translation is CASSPPEPGLWHF.

In this sample, this clone turned up a few times. The V and J genes are TRBV6-1 and TRBJ1-2; D is ambiguous. The CDR3 totals 12 residues. The germline V and J ends were trimmed by 1 base and 2 bases, with 2 bases remaining between them. Looked up from germline, CDR1 is MNHNS and CDR2 is SASEGT. The CDR3 loop reads CASSEGNYGYTF. The CDR3, as DNA: TGTGCCAGCAGTGAAGGCAACTATGGCTACACCTTC.

The J gene is TRBJ2-3, the V gene TRBV2, with 10 positions matching TRBD2. The CDR3 runs 16 residues. Germline loops: CDR1 SNHLY, CDR2 FYNNEI. Trimming removed 0 bases from V and 5 bases from J; junction bases left unmatched: 5. CDR3 DNA sequence: TGTGCCAGCAGTGAAGCGACTAGCGGGCTCGGAGATACGCAGTATTTT. It specifies CASSEATSGLGDTQYF.

In its sample, this clone was seen once. J is TRBJ2-3 and V is TRBV7-6, with a weak D call TRBD2 (6 bases). Between the trimmed V and J ends, which lost 0 bases and 3 bases, there was a span of 10 bases. Germline CDR1 SGHVS, CDR2 FNYEAQ. The CDR3 length is 15 residues. The CDR3 coding sequence is TGTGCCAGCAGCTTAGCGAGCGGGCGAACAGATACGCAGTATTTT. Protein sequence: CASSLASGRTDTQYF.

The chain joins TRBV6-5 to TRBJ1-2; TRBD1 might be the D (5 bases). The CDR3 contains 14 residues. Germline V gives CDR1 MNHEY, CDR2 SVGAGI. Trimming removed 6 bases from V and 2 bases from J, with 13 bases in between. The CDR3 DNA reads TGTGCCAGCAGCTCGGACGGGGGAAACTATGGCTACACCTTC. Protein product: CASSSDGGNYGYTF.

The genes are TRBV30 and TRBJ2-7; D is uncertain. There are 11 residues in the CDR3. Germline values: CDR1 GTSNPN, CDR2 SVGIG (reference sequence). V gave up 0 bases and J gave up 4 bases, with 4 bases separating them. The CDR3 sequence is CAWSVQYEQYF. DNA of the CDR3: TGTGCCTGGAGTGTACAGTACGAGCAGTACTTC.

Note on this clone: Possible read error: a much larger clone is one base away. This sequence joins TRBV5-1 and TRBJ2-1; D is ambiguous. Germline V gene lookup returns CDR1 SGHRS and CDR2 YFSETQ. This CDR3 spans 13 amino acids. V was clipped by 2 bases and J by 5 bases, with 8 bases between them. The CDR3 spells CASSLLANNEQFF. DNA for the CDR3: TGCGCCAGCAGCTTACTGGCCAACAATGAGCAGTTCTTC.

The chain combines TRBV9 with TRBJ1-4; TRBD1 agrees at 11 bases. The CDR3 totals 14 residues. Unmatched junction bases numbered 1, after V lost 2 bases and J lost 7 bases. Germline-derived CDR1 and CDR2 are SGDLS and YYNGEE. CDR3 nucleotides: TGTGCCAGCAGCGTCGGGACAGGGGGTGAAAAACTGTTTTTT. It codes for CASSVGTGGEKLFF.

This clone was detected ten times or more. The chain recombines TRBV16 with TRBJ1-1, with D tentatively TRBD1 (5 bases). This CDR3 contains 15 residues. Germline V gene sequence: CDR1 KGHSY, CDR2 FQNENV. V gave up 4 bases and J gave up 2 bases, with 14 bases separating them. CDR3 loop: CASSRAGTANTEAFF. In DNA, the CDR3 is TGTGCCAGCAGCCGGGCCGGGACGGCCAACACTGAAGCTTTCTTT.

The chain couples TRBV20-1 to TRBJ1-1; D not resolved. The CDR3 totals 11 residues. Trimming pared 5 bases from V and 2 bases from J, leaving 6 bases between. The germline V gene encodes CDR1 DFQATT and CDR2 SNEGSKA (reference sequence). The CDR3 region has the DNA TGCAGTGCTTCCCTTAACACTGAAGCTTTCTTT. It is translated as CSASLNTEAFF.

The V call is TRBV10-3, the J call TRBJ2-5, with a weak D call TRBD1 (6 bases). The V gene's germline CDR1 is ENHRY and CDR2 SYGVKD. This CDR3 has 13 amino acids. Trimming cost V 5 bases and J 5 bases, with 12 bases left between them. CDR3 amino acids: CAISPGQGETQYF. In DNA, the CDR3 is TGTGCCATCAGTCCGGGACAAGGGGAGACCCAGTACTTC.

This CDR3 reads CASSLAEGPETQYF. CDR3 sequence (DNA): TGCGCCAGCAGCTTGGCCGAGGGCCCAGAGACCCAGTACTTC. V gene TRBV5-1 combines with J gene TRBJ2-5; maybe TRBD2 (5 bases). The germline V gene encodes CDR1 SGHRS and CDR2 YFSETQ. The CDR3 loop spans 14 amino acids. V was trimmed by 0 bases and J by 4 bases, leaving 10 bases between them.